The 19 T cell receptor beta chains listed next were all sequenced from one sample in a study of T-cell reconstitution after alpha-beta-depleted transplantation in children. A TCRbeta library incorporating unique molecular identifiers was prepared. In TCRdb, the PCR reads were re-called with MiXCR into one record per CDR3 protein. The table shows approximately 270,000 distinct CDR3 sequences, with more than 8% occurring only once. Sequenced here: PBMCs from the stem cell graft donor, sampled from the stem cell graft. Receptors originate from a human donor who donated a stem cell graft to a child with SCID.

This chain connects TRBV7-3 to TRBJ2-2, with D perhaps matching TRBD1 or TRBD2 (5 bases each). This CDR3 spans 15 amino acids. Looked up from germline, CDR1 is SGHTA and CDR2 is FQGTGA. V was cut by 3 bases and J by 4 bases, with 12 bases left in between. The CDR3 is CASSFRTTSTGELFF. The CDR3 region has the DNA TGTGCCAGCAGCTTTCGGACAACTAGCACCGGGGAGCTGTTTTTT.

This clonotype was found a few times. The gene calls are TRBV5-1 and TRBJ2-7, with a weak D call TRBD1 (5 bases). V was pared by 0 bases and J by 7 bases, with 8 bases between. This CDR3 has 12 amino acids. Germline CDR1 reads SGHRS; CDR2 reads YFSETQ. The CDR3 sequence: CASSLGGPEQYF. CDR3 coding DNA: TGCGCCAGCAGCTTGGGGGGCCCTGAGCAGTACTTC.

V usage is TRBV4-1 and J usage is TRBJ2-7; TRBD2 is a possible D gene (6 bases). From germline, CDR1 is MGHRA and CDR2 YSYEKL. With 4 bases removed from V and 4 bases from J, the gap between germline ends came to 17 bases. The CDR3 length is 15 residues. The CDR3 spells CASSPGWAGRYEQYF. For the CDR3, the DNA is TGCGCCAGCAGCCCCGGGTGGGCTGGGAGGTACGAGCAGTACTTC.

The chain joins TRBV20-1 to TRBJ2-3; D gene unclear. Germline CDR1 DFQATT, CDR2 SNEGSKA (reference sequence). CDR3 length equals 12 residues. V lost 5 bases and J 6 bases, leaving 12 bases between the germline ends. The CDR3 here is CSAPIGFDTQYF. CDR3 nucleotide sequence: TGCAGTGCTCCCATAGGGTTCGATACGCAGTATTTT.

This clonotype was recorded a few times. V gene TRBV29-1 combines with J gene TRBJ2-7, with D possibly TRBD1 on 6 matching bases. Deletions cut 1 base from V and 0 bases from J, with 13 bases between. The length of the CDR3 is 15 residues. CDR1 and CDR2 (germline): SQVTM, ANQGSEA. The CDR3 region has the DNA TGCAGCGTTGAAGGAGACCGGGACACCTCCTACGAGCAGTACTTC. This gives the protein CSVEGDRDTSYEQYF.

The sample holds a few counts of this clonotype. The rearrangement links TRBV12-3 or TRBV12-4 to TRBJ1-5, with 7 bases that match TRBD1. There are 16 residues in the CDR3. Trimming took 8 bases from V and 0 from J; bases not matched to a gene: 10. In nucleotides, the CDR3 is TGTGCCAGCCGTACCGACAGGGCGTATAGCAATCAGCCCCAGCATTTT. Its protein is CASRTDRAYSNQPQHF.

V usage is TRBV18 and J usage is TRBJ1-4; D is ambiguous. V lost 3 bases and J 3 bases, leaving 11 bases between the germline ends. Germline lookup yields CDR1 KGHSH and CDR2 LQKENI. The CDR3 loop spans 15 amino acids. CDR3 amino acids: CASSPVAPPNEKLFF. The CDR3, as DNA: TGTGCCAGCTCACCGGTGGCTCCTCCTAATGAAAAACTGTTTTTT. Drawing the rest from reference TRBV18 and TRBJ1-4, the complete variable domain is NAGVMQNPRHLVRRRGQEARLRCSPMKGHSHVYWYRQLPEEGLKFMVYLQKENIIDESGMPKERFSAEFPKEGPSILRIQQVVRGDSAAYFCASSPVAPPNEKLFFGSGTQLSVL.

This clonotype was observed a handful of times. The CDR3, as DNA: TGTGCCAGCAGCGAGATGCCGGGCACCGGGGAGCTGTTTTTT. It encodes CASSEMPGTGELFF. The genes are TRBV9 and TRBJ2-2, with no clear D. This CDR3 spans 14 amino acids. Deletions cut 3 bases from V and 4 bases from J, with 10 bases between. Germline loops: CDR1 SGDLS, CDR2 YYNGEE. Variable domain in full (rest from reference TRBV9 and TRBJ2-2): DSGVTQTPKHLITATGQRVTLRCSPRSGDLSVYWYQQSLDQGLQFLIQYYNGEERAKGNILERFSAQQFPDLHSELNLSSLELGDSALYFCASSEMPGTGELFFGEGSRLTVL.

As regards this clonotype: Being one base from a much bigger clone, this may be a read error. The chain couples TRBV10-3 to TRBJ2-3; 8 bases match TRBD2. Germline CDR1 is ENHRY and CDR2 is SYGVKD. The CDR3 loop spans 16 amino acids. With V trimmed by 7 bases and J by 0 bases, 9 bases remained unmatched. The CDR3 is CAITPTSVVSTDTQYF. CDR3 DNA: TGTGCCATCACCCCGACTAGCGTGGTGAGCACAGATACGCAGTATTTT.

This clonotype was observed a handful of times. The V and J genes are TRBV5-1 and TRBJ2-7; TRBD1 matches at 7 bases. The CDR3 contains 15 residues. Trimming removed 2 bases from V and 0 bases from J; junction bases left unmatched: 5. The V gene's germline CDR1 is SGHRS and CDR2 YFSETQ. The CDR3 nucleotides are TGCGCCAGCAGCTTAGGACAGGACTCCTCCTACGAGCAGTACTTC. This gives the protein CASSLGQDSSYEQYF.

The J gene is TRBJ2-6, the V gene TRBV9; D uncertain. V lost 3 bases, J lost 1 base, and 5 bases lay in between. CDR1 and CDR2 (germline): SGDLS, YYNGEE. CDR3 size: 14 residues. The CDR3 is CASSEYSGANVLTF. As DNA, the CDR3 is TGTGCCAGCAGCGAATATTCTGGGGCCAACGTCCTGACTTTC.

This clonotype appeared a few times. The chain employs TRBV5-1 and TRBJ2-7, with D possibly matching TRBD1 (6 bases). V shed 4 bases and J shed 0 bases, with 11 bases lying between them. The CDR3 has 14 residues. Germline CDR1 reads SGHRS; CDR2 reads YFSETQ. The CDR3 loop is CASSLRDISYEQYF. The CDR3 DNA is TGCGCCAGCAGCCTCCGGGACATCTCCTACGAGCAGTACTTC.

This clonotype was detected only a few times. The chain is built from TRBV5-1 and TRBJ2-3; D unresolved. This CDR3 has 14 amino acids. The germline CDR1 and CDR2 sequences are SGHRS and YFSETQ. Between the trimmed V and J ends, which lost 6 bases and 3 bases, there was a span of 14 bases. The CDR3: CASTRYVGTDTQYF. DNA of the CDR3: TGCGCCAGCACCCGCTACGTGGGTACAGATACGCAGTATTTT.

This clonotype was found a few times. This chain uses TRBV7-9 with TRBJ2-3; maybe TRBD2 (6 bases). Trimming removed 2 bases at V and 0 bases at J, with 12 bases between. Germline V lookup: CDR1 SEHNR, CDR2 FQNEAQ (reference sequence). CDR3 length: 16 residues. CDR3 sequence reads: CASSLPRTTSTDTQYF. In nucleotides, the CDR3 is TGTGCCAGCAGCTTACCCCGGACTACCAGCACAGATACGCAGTATTTT. Based on the CDR3 plus reference TRBV7-9 and TRBJ2-3, the full variable domain is DTGVSQNPRHKITKRGQNVTFRCDPISEHNRLYWYRQTLGQGPEFLTYFQNEAQLEKSRLLSDRFSAERPKGSFSTLEIQRTEQGDSAMYLCASSLPRTTSTDTQYFGPGTRLTVL.

This clonotype was seen a few times. The chain is built from TRBV20-1 and TRBJ2-2; 8 bases are shared with TRBD2. The CDR3 is 15 amino acids. J was trimmed by 4 bases and V by 6 bases; bases with no gene match: 10. Germline loops: CDR1 DFQATT, CDR2 SNEGSKA (reference sequence). The CDR3 coding sequence is TGCAGTGCAGCGGGGGCCATGCAGGGCACCGGGGAGCTGTTTTTT. Encoded protein: CSAAGAMQGTGELFF.

In DNA, the CDR3 is TGTGCCAGCAGCGGGGGACAGACGAACACTGAAGCTTTCTTT. Amino acid sequence: CASSGGQTNTEAFF. This chain uses TRBV5-5 with TRBJ1-1, with TRBD1 identical over 7 bases. Germline CDR1 and CDR2: SGHKS and YYEKEE (reference sequence). V lost 4 bases and J lost 1; bases outside the gene matches: 4. There are 14 residues in the CDR3. The variable domain in full, completed from reference TRBV5-5 and TRBJ1-1, reads DAGVTQSPTHLIKTRGQQVTLRCSPISGHKSVSWYQQVLGQGPQFIFQYYEKEERGRGNFPDRFSARQFPNYSSELNVNALLLGDSALYLCASSGGQTNTEAFFGQGTRLTVV.

In its sample, this clonotype was seen a few times. The V and J genes are TRBV15 and TRBJ1-2, with D possibly matching TRBD1 (5 bases). Germline values: CDR1 LNHNV, CDR2 YYDKDF (reference sequence). This CDR3 has 16 amino acids. V was cut by 2 bases and J by 4 bases, with 17 bases left in between. The CDR3 loop reads CATSRRDGPPGYGYTF. As DNA, the CDR3 is TGTGCCACCAGCAGAAGGGACGGACCGCCGGGCTATGGCTACACCTTC. Full variable domain (rest looked up from reference TRBV15 and TRBJ1-2): DAMVIQNPRYQVTQFGKPVTLSCSQTLNHNVMYWYQQKSSQAPKLLFHYYDKDFNNEADTPDNFQSRRPNTSFCFLDIRSPGLGDTAMYLCATSRRDGPPGYGYTFGSGTRLTVV.

The gene calls are TRBV5-6 and TRBJ2-1; D may be TRBD2 (5 bases). V lost 1 base and J 0 bases, leaving 11 bases between the germline ends. Germline-derived CDR1 and CDR2 are SGHDT and YYEEEE. The CDR3 runs to 16 residues. The CDR3 coding sequence is TGTGCCAGCAGCTTGAGGCAGCGGAGCTCCTACAATGAGCAGTTCTTC. This translates into CASSLRQRSSYNEQFF.

This clonotype was seen only a few times. The V and J genes are TRBV20-1 and TRBJ2-3; 9 bases fit TRBD2. Germline CDR1 reads DFQATT; CDR2 reads SNEGSKA (reference sequence). This CDR3 is 15 amino acids long. J gave up 4 bases and V 0 bases, and 5 bases lay outside the gene matches. CDR3 sequence (DNA): TGCAGTGCTAGAGATCGGAGCGGGGGGCCAGATACGCAGTATTTT. Translation gives CSARDRSGGPDTQYF.